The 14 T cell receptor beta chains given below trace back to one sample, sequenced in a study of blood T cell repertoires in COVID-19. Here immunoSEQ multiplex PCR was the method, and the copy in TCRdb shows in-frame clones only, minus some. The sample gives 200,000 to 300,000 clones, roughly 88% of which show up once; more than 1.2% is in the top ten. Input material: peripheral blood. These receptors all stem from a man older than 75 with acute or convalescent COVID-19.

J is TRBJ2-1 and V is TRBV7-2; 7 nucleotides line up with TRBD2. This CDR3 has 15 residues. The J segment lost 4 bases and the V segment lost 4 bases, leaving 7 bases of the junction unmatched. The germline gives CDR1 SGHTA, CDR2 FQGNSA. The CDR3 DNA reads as TGTGCCAGCAGCTCTAGCGGTACTTTGTACAATGAGCAGTTCTTC. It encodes CASSSSGTLYNEQFF.

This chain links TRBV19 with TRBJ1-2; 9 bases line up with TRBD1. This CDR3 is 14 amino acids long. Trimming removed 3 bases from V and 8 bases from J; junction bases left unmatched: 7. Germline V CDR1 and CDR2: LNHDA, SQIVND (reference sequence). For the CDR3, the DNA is TGTGCCAGTAGTATGCGGGACAGGGATTCCGGCTACACCTTC. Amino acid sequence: CASSMRDRDSGYTF.

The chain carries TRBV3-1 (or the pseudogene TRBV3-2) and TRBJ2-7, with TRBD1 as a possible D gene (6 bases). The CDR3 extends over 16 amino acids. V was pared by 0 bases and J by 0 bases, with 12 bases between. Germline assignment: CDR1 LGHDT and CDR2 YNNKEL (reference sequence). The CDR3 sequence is CASSQDRTAFSYEQYF. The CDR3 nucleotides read TGTGCCAGCAGCCAAGATAGGACAGCCTTCTCCTACGAGCAGTACTTC.

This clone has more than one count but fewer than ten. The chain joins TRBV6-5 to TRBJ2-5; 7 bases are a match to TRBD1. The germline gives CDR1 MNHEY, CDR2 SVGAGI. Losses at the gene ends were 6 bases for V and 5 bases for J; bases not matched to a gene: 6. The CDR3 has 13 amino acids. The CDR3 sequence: CASRRGTAETQYF. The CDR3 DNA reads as TGTGCCAGCAGGAGGGGGACAGCTGAGACCCAGTACTTC.

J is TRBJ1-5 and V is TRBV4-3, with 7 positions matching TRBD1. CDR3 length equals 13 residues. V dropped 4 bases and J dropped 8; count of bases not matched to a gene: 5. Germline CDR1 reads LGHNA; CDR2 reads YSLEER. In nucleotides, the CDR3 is TGCGCCAGCAGCCGAGACAGGGCTAAGCCCCAGCATTTT. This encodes CASSRDRAKPQHF.

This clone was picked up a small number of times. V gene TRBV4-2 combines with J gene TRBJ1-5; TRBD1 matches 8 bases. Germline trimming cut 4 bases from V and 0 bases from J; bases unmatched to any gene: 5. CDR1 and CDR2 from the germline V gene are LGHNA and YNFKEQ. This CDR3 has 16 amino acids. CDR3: CASSPLDRGSNQPQHF. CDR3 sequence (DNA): TGTGCCAGCAGCCCTCTTGACAGGGGTAGCAATCAGCCCCAGCATTTT.

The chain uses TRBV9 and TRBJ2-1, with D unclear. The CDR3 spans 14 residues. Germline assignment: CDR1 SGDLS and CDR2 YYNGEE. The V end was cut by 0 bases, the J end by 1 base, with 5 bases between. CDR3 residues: CASSVVQSYNEQFF. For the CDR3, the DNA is TGTGCCAGCAGCGTAGTACAGTCCTACAATGAGCAGTTCTTC. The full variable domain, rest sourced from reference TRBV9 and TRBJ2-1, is DSGVTQTPKHLITATGQRVTLRCSPRSGDLSVYWYQQSLDQGLQFLIQYYNGEERAKGNILERFSAQQFPDLHSELNLSSLELGDSALYFCASSVVQSYNEQFFGPGTRLTVL.

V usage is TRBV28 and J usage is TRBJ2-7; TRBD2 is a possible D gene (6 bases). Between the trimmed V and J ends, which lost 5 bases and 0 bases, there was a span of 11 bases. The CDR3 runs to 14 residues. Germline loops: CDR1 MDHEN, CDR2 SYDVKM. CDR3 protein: CASSIGGSSYEQYF. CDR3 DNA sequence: TGTGCCAGCAGTATTGGGGGGAGCTCCTACGAGCAGTACTTC.

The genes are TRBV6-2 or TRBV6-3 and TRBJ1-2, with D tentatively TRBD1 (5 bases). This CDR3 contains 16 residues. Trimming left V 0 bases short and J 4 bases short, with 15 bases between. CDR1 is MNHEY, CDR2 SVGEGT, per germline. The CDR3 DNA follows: TGTGCCAGCAGTTACTCAGGGACTGCCTACCCCTATGGCTACACCTTC. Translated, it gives CASSYSGTAYPYGYTF.

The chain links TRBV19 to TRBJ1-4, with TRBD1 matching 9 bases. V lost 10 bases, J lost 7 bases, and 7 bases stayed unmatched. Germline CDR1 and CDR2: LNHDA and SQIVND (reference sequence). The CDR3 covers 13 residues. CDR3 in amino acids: CATSGTGTEKLFF. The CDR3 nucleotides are TGTGCCACCTCCGGGACAGGGACTGAAAAACTGTTTTTT.

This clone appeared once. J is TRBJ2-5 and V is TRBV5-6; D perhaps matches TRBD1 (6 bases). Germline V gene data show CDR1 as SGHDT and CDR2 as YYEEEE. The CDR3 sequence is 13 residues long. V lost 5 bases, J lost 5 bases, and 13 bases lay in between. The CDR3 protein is CASSGDRWETQYF. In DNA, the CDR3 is TGTGCCAGCAGTGGAGACAGGTGGGAGACCCAGTACTTC. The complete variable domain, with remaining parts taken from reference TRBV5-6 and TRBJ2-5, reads DAGVTQSPTHLIKTRGQQVTLRCSPKSGHDTVSWYQQALGQGPQFIFQYYEEEERQRGNFPDRFSGHQFPNYSSELNVNALLLGDSALYLCASSGDRWETQYFGPGTRLLVL.

The chain's CDR3 is CASTDGRQPYEQYF. CDR3 nucleotides: TGTGCCAGCACCGACGGCAGGCAACCCTACGAGCAGTACTTC. J is TRBJ2-7 and V is TRBV2, with D uncertain. Germline V gives CDR1 SNHLY, CDR2 FYNNEI. Trimming took off 7 bases at V and 2 bases at J, with 15 bases between the two ends. The CDR3 contains 14 residues. The complete variable domain, with remaining parts taken from reference TRBV2 and TRBJ2-7, reads EPEVTQTPSHQVTQMGQEVILRCVPISNHLYFYWYRQILGQKVEFLVSFYNNEISEKSEIFDDQFSVERPDGSNFTLKIRSTKLEDSAMYFCASTDGRQPYEQYFGPGTRLTVT.

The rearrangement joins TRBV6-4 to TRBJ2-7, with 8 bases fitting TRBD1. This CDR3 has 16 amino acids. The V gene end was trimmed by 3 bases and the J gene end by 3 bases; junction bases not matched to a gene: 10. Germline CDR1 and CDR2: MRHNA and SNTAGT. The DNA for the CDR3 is TGTGCCAGCAGTGAAGTCAAGGACAGGGACTGCTACGAGCAGTACTTC. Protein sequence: CASSEVKDRDCYEQYF.

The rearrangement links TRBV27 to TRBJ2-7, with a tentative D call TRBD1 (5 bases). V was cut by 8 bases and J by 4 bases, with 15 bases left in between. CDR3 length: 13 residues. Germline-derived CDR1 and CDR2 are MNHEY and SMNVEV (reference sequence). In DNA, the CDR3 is TGTGCCAGCCACAGAGTGGGGCCATACGAGCAGTACTTC. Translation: CASHRVGPYEQYF.